This T cell receptor beta chain was identified during a study of T cell responses to AZD1222 COVID-19 vaccine. With regard to this clone: Its antigen is not known.

Repertoires were generated with immunoSEQ multiplex PCR, while TCRdb's copy carries only in-frame clones and drops some. The sample includes some 150,000 clones, roughly 90% of them seen just once. Trimming took 4 bases from V and 0 from J, leaving 7 bases between them. This CDR3 is built from 13 residues. Germline V lookup: CDR1 SGHDN, CDR2 FVKESK. Study-wide points: Variant regions that are unmutated are reportedly the target of nearly half of spike-specific TCRs. The study identified only five to seven AZD1222 recipients as seropositive at baseline. CD4 TCRs associated with vaccination spanned spike, dominating at 160-218 and 743-854. Donors, mostly white British, included more females; clonal diversity was possibly underestimated.

Specimen: peripheral blood, collected on day 0 of AZD1222 vaccination. The gene calls are TRBV14 and TRBJ2-7; possibly TRBD2 for D (5 bases). The receptor was derived from an adult in good health. CDR3 nucleotides: TGTGCCAGCAGCCCGGGATTCTCCTACGAGCAGTACTTC. It translates to CASSPGFSYEQYF.